The rows below give T cell receptor beta chains drawn from one sample of a study of CD8 T cells in Susac syndrome. TCRdb reprocessed the immunoSEQ multiplex PCR reads via MiXCR and lists one record per CDR3 protein. The table shows some 250,000 distinct CDR3 sequences, with about 96% occurring only once. Sequencing input: CD4+ T cells from PBMCs. Receptor source: a human donor with Susac syndrome. Each CDR3 is given with its conserved first and last residue. D genes are given only for firm matches. Expanded clones get a size class; other rows say once, few or many, or leave the size out.

J gene | V gene | D gene | clone size | CDR3 protein | CDR3 DNA
TRBJ2-1 | TRBV29-1 | TRBD2 | . | CSVRLAGAYNEQFF | TGCAGCGTTCGGCTAGCGGGAGCCTACAATGAGCAGTTCTTC
TRBJ2-4 | TRBV5-1 | . | once | CASSLDLRSIQYF | TGCGCCAGCAGCTTGGATCTGAGGTCCATTCAGTACTTC
TRBJ2-6 | TRBV27 | TRBD2 | . | CASSLGGTTGANVLTF | TGTGCCAGCAGTTTGGGGGGGACGACGGGGGCCAACGTCCTGACTTTC
TRBJ1-2 | TRBV28 | . | . | CASGGAGYGYTF | TGTGCCAGCGGGGGGGCGGGCTATGGCTACACCTTC
TRBJ1-1 | TRBV7-9 | . | . | CASSHAAVNTEAFF | TGTGCCAGCAGCCATGCGGCAGTGAACACTGAAGCTTTCTTT
TRBJ1-5 | TRBV20-1 | . | . | CSGSDSINQPQHF | TGCAGTGGAAGCGACAGCATCAATCAGCCCCAGCATTTT
TRBJ2-3 | TRBV7-8 | . | . | CASSLVVAGMADTQYF | TGTGCCAGCAGCTTAGTAGTTGCGGGAATGGCAGATACGCAGTATTTT
TRBJ2-7 | TRBV3-1 | TRBD2 | . | CASSAYSGNSYEQYF | TGTGCCAGCAGCGCTTATAGCGGGAACTCCTACGAGCAGTACTTC
TRBJ2-1 | TRBV20-1 | TRBD1 | . | CSADRRTGYNEQFF | TGCAGTGCTGACCGACGGACAGGGTACAATGAGCAGTTCTTC
TRBJ2-6 | TRBV27 | . | . | CASRKSGANVLTF | TGTGCCAGCAGGAAGTCTGGGGCCAACGTCCTGACTTTC
TRBJ2-5 | TRBV29-1 | . | . | CSVITWGAVQETQYF | TGCAGCGTTATAACTTGGGGTGCAGTTCAAGAGACCCAGTACTTC
TRBJ2-7 | TRBV5-6 | . | . | CASSLGQGGIEQYF | TGTGCCAGCAGCTTGGGGCAGGGGGGGATCGAGCAGTACTTC
TRBJ2-2 | TRBV7-2 | . | . | CASTLGVGTGELFF | TGTGCCAGCACCCTCGGGGTGGGCACCGGGGAGCTGTTTTTT
TRBJ2-1 | TRBV20-1 | . | . | CSARPGQAYNEQFF | TGCAGTGCTCGTCCGGGACAAGCATACAATGAGCAGTTCTTC
TRBJ2-2 | TRBV7-9 | . | . | CASSQLGAGELFF | TGTGCCAGCAGCCAACTAGGGGCCGGGGAGCTGTTTTTT
TRBJ2-7 | TRBV18 | . | . | CASSPLPPGGFSYEQYF | TGTGCCAGCTCACCACTCCCGCCGGGCGGATTCTCCTACGAGCAGTACTTC
TRBJ2-7 | TRBV19 | TRBD1 | . | CASSRQGVYEQYF | TGTGCCAGCAGCCGACAGGGTGTGTACGAGCAGTACTTC
TRBJ2-1 | TRBV12-3/TRBV12-4 | . | . | CASSSGVMGDNEQFF | TGTGCCAGCAGTTCAGGAGTGATGGGCGACAATGAGCAGTTCTTC
TRBJ2-4 | TRBV6-5 | TRBD1 | . | CASRETGAQVIQYF | TGTGCCAGCAGAGAGACAGGGGCACAGGTCATTCAGTACTTC
TRBJ2-3 | TRBV4-1 | TRBD2 | . | CASSQVRRGTRTDTQYF | TGCGCCAGCAGCCAAGTCCGGCGGGGGACGCGCACAGATACGCAGTATTTT
TRBJ2-1 | TRBV29-1 | . | . | CSVEIRKSYNEQFF | TGCAGCGTTGAAATCAGGAAGTCCTACAATGAGCAGTTCTTC
TRBJ2-1 | TRBV24-1 | TRBD2 | . | CATSVGGGAYNEQFF | TGTGCCACCAGTGTGGGCGGGGGAGCCTACAATGAGCAGTTCTTC
TRBJ2-5 | TRBV20-1 | TRBD2 | . | CSAVTSTLRETQYF | TGCAGTGCTGTGACTAGCACCCTTCGAGAGACCCAGTACTTC
TRBJ2-1 | TRBV2 | . | once | CASTQGGSSYNEQFF | TGTGCCAGCACCCAGGGAGGTAGCTCCTACAATGAGCAGTTCTTC
TRBJ1-1 | TRBV28 | TRBD1 | . | CASSPYPDRQDTEAFF | TGTGCCAGCAGTCCCTACCCGGACAGGCAGGACACTGAAGCTTTCTTT
TRBJ1-1 | TRBV24-1 | TRBD1 | few | CATSDPQGGAFF | TGTGCCACCAGTGATCCCCAGGGGGGAGCTTTCTTT
TRBJ2-7 | TRBV7-8 | . | . | CASSLGRVGYEQYF | TGTGCCAGCAGCTTAGGTCGAGTAGGGTACGAGCAGTACTTC
TRBJ2-3 | TRBV4-1 | . | . | CASSRIGYGTGTDTQYF | TGCGCCAGCAGCCGGATAGGTTATGGGACTGGCACAGATACGCAGTATTTT
TRBJ2-5 | TRBV30 | . | . | CAWSVGKGGETQYF | TGTGCCTGGAGTGTAGGGAAGGGAGGAGAGACCCAGTACTTC
TRBJ2-3 | TRBV11-2 | TRBD2 | . | CASSLVPSGRRDWYF | TGTGCCAGCAGCTTAGTCCCTAGCGGGAGGAGGGATTGGTATTTT
TRBJ2-4 | TRBV7-9 | TRBD2 | . | CASLLAGEVIQYF | TGTGCCAGCCTACTAGCGGGAGAAGTCATTCAGTACTTC
TRBJ2-3 | TRBV6-5 | . | . | CASTRGNTDTQYF | TGTGCCAGCACACGGGGGAACACAGATACGCAGTATTTT
TRBJ2-3 | TRBV20-1 | TRBD1 | . | CSARAGTGTDTQYF | TGCAGTGCTAGAGCCGGGACAGGCACAGATACGCAGTATTTT
TRBJ2-7 | TRBV12-3/TRBV12-4 | TRBD2 | . | CASSFRTSGRSEQYF | TGTGCCAGCAGTTTTCGGACTAGCGGGAGGTCCGAGCAGTACTTC
TRBJ2-7 | TRBV7-2 | TRBD2 | once | CASSLLGLVYEQYF | TGTGCCAGCAGCTTATTGGGACTAGTGTACGAGCAGTACTTC
TRBJ1-4 | TRBV30 | . | . | CAWTYGGGEKLFF | TGTGCCTGGACGTACGGGGGCGGTGAAAAACTGTTTTTT
TRBJ2-7 | TRBV28 | . | . | CASSLFLWAYEQYF | TGTGCCAGCAGTTTATTTCTTTGGGCCTACGAGCAGTACTTC
TRBJ2-5 | TRBV7-2 | . | . | CASSLAGKTQETQYF | TGTGCCAGCAGCTTAGCGGGCAAGACCCAAGAGACCCAGTACTTC
TRBJ2-7 | TRBV29-1 | TRBD1 | . | CSTSETGLSYEQYF | TGCAGCACATCCGAGACAGGGCTCTCCTACGAGCAGTACTTC
TRBJ1-1 | TRBV20-1 | . | . | CSSYGGRNTEAFF | TGCAGCTCCTACGGGGGGCGTAACACTGAAGCTTTCTTT
TRBJ2-1 | TRBV9 | . | . | CASSVGPNNEQFF | TGTGCCAGCAGCGTAGGCCCTAACAATGAGCAGTTCTTC
TRBJ1-2 | TRBV4-1 | . | . | CASSQPTTTYTF | TGCGCCAGCAGCCAACCTACGACCACCTACACCTTC
TRBJ2-5 | TRBV20-1 | . | . | CSANGGQAGGETQYF | TGCAGTGCGAACGGTGGACAGGCCGGGGGAGAGACCCAGTACTTC
TRBJ2-2 | TRBV2 | TRBD2 | . | CASRELAGATGELFF | TGTGCCAGCAGGGAACTAGCGGGAGCAACCGGGGAGCTGTTTTTT
TRBJ2-3 | TRBV7-3 | TRBD1 | . | CASSPGTANTDTQYF | TGTGCCAGCAGCCCCGGGACAGCCAACACAGATACGCAGTATTTT
TRBJ1-1 | TRBV7-9 | TRBD1 | . | CASTRAQGFPEAFF | TGTGCCAGCACCCGGGCACAGGGGTTTCCTGAAGCTTTCTTT
TRBJ1-1 | TRBV12-3/TRBV12-4 | TRBD1 | . | CASSFPGTAAFF | TGTGCCAGCAGTTTCCCCGGGACAGCCGCTTTCTTT
TRBJ2-5 | TRBV4-2 | . | . | CASSQITSGAKETQYF | TGTGCCAGCAGCCAAATTACTTCGGGAGCCAAAGAGACCCAGTACTTC
TRBJ1-2 | TRBV18 | . | . | CASSNQVANYGYTF | TGTGCCAGCTCGAACCAGGTCGCTAACTATGGCTACACCTTC